The clone carrying this T cell receptor (beta chain) has a handful of counts. The data were taken from a study of cytomegalovirus exposure and HLA in healthy donors. Germline values: CDR1 MDHEN, CDR2 SYDVKM. The CDR3 loop spans 14 amino acids. The germline V and J ends were trimmed by 6 bases and 4 bases, with 12 bases remaining between them. PCR primers comprised 60 Vbeta and 13 Jbeta primers. Repertoires were generated with immunoSEQ multiplex PCR, while TCRdb's copy carries only in-frame clones and drops some. The data show some 96,000 clones, with approximately 76% seen just once and 15% to 20% held by the top ten.

The sequenced sample consisted of PBMCs. The receptor was isolated from a woman in her fifties or sixties in good health and CMV-seropositive. The V gene is TRBV28, the J gene TRBJ1-4, with D possibly being TRBD1 (6 bases). The CDR3 reads CASSLRGLNEKLFF. The DNA of the CDR3 is TGTGCCAGCAGCCTCAGGGGCCTTAATGAAAAACTGTTTTTT.